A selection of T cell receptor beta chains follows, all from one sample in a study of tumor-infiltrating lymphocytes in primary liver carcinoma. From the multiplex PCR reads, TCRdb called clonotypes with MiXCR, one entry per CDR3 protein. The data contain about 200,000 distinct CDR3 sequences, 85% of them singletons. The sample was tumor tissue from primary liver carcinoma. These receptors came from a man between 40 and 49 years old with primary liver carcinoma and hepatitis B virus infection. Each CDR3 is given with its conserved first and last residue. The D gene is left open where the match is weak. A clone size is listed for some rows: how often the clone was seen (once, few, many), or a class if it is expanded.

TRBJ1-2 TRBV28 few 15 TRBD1 TGTGCCAACAGGTCTCCGGGACAGTGGAGAAATGGCTATACCTTC CANRSPGQWRNGYTF
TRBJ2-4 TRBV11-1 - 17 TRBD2 TGTGCCACCAGCTATCCCAGGACTAGCGGGACCAAAAACATTCAATACTTC CATSYPRTSGTKNIQYF
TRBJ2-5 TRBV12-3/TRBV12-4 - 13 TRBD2 TGTACCAGTTCACTAGCGGGAGTGGAGAGCCAATACTTC CTSSLAGVESQYF
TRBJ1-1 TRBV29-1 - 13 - TGCGGAGCCCTTAGGGGTTGGGACACTAAAGCTTTCTTT CGALRGWDTKAFF
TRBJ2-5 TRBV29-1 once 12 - TGCAGCGTTATTGGCTCCGTGGGATCCCAGTACTTC CSVIGSVGSQYF
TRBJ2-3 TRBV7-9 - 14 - TGTGCCAGCAGCCAGGAGACGGGAGCCCATATGCAGTATTTT CASSQETGAHMQYF
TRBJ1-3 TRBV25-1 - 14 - TGTGCCAGCATCCCAGAGAATAAAGGAAACACCATATTTTTT CASIPENKGNTIFF
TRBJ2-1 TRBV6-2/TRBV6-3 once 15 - TGTACCAGCAGTACCCCGCCCATTTGGGGGAATGAGCAGATCTTC CTSSTPPIWGNEQIF
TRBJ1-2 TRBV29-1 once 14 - TGCAGCGTCAAGCTTGGACAGTCGATCTATGGTTACATCTTC CSVKLGQSIYGYIF
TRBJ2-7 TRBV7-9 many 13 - TGTGCCAGCAGCTTAGGAGCCGAACTCCCCCTGTACTTC CASSLGAELPLYF
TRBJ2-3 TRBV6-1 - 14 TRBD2 TGTGCCAGCAGTGAAGGCGGGAGCTTAAATACGCAGTATTTT CASSEGGSLNTQYF
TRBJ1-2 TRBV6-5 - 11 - TGTGCCAGCACCGATGGGGGAGACTACACCTTC CASTDGGDYTF
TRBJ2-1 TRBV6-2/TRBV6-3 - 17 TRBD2 TGTGCCAGCAGCCCGCAGACTAGCGGGAGCTCCTACAATGAACAGTTTTTC CASSPQTSGSSYNEQFF
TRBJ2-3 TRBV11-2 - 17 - TGTGCCAGCAGCTTAGATCCGGGAGAGACTAACACAGATACGCAGTGTTTT CASSLDPGETNTDTQCF
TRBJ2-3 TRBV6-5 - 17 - TGTGCCAGCAGTTCACTCCCCCTAAGCTGGGAGACAGATATGCAGTATTTT CASSSLPLSWETDMQYF
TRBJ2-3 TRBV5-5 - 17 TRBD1 TGTGCCGGCAGCCGGGAAGCCGGGACAGGGGGCATAGATACGCAGTATTTT CAGSREAGTGGIDTQYF
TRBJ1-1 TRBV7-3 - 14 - TGTGCCAGCAGCAGATCCAGGGAGGACACTGAACCTTTCTTT CASSRSREDTEPFF
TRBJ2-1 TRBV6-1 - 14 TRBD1 TGTGCCAGCAGTACAGGGGAATCCTACAATGAGCAGTTTTTC CASSTGESYNEQFF
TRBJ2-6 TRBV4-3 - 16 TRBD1 TGCGCCAGCAGCCAAGCGGGACAGTTCCGGGCCAGCGTTCTGACTTTC CASSQAGQFRASVLTF
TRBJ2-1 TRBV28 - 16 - TGTGCCAGCAGTCTCCCTAGCTGGAGGGCCCCCAATGAGCAGTTCTTC CASSLPSWRAPNEQFF
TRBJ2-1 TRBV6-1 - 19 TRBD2 TGTGGCAGTAGTGAAGCCTCAGGGGGGCTAGCGGGAATCTACAATGAGCAGTTCTTC CGSSEASGGLAGIYNEQFF
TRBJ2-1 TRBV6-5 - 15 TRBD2 TGTACCAGCACCCGAGCGGGAGGGGCATACATTGAGCAGTTCTTC CTSTRAGGAYIEQFF
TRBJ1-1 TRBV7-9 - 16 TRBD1 TGTGTCAGCAGCCCCGCCCGAAGAACAGGGGACACTGAAGCTTTCTTT CVSSPARRTGDTEAFF
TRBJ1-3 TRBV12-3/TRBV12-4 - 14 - TGTGTCAGCTGTATACAGGGCTCTGGAAACACCATTTATTTT CVSCIQGSGNTIYF
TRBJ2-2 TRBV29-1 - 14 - TGCAGGGTTGACGCATGGACGAACACCGGGGAGCTGTTTTTT CRVDAWTNTGELFF